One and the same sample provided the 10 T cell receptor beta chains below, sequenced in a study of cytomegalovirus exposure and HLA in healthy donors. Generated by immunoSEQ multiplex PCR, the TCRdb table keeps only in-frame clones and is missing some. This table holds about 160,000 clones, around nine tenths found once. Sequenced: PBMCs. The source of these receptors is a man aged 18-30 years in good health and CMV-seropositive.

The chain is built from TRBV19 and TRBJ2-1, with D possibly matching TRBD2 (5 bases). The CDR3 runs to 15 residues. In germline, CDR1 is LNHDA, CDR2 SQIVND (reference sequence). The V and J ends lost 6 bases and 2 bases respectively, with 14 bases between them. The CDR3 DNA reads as TGTGCCAGTAGCCGAAACAGCGGTGCCTACAATGAGCAGTTCTTC. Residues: CASSRNSGAYNEQFF.

The CDR3 is CASSLGAGQGYNEQFF. CDR3 nucleotide sequence: TGCGCCAGCAGCTTGGGTGCAGGGCAGGGATACAATGAGCAGTTCTTC. The V call is TRBV5-1, the J call TRBJ2-1, with D tentatively TRBD1 (5 bases). Germline V gene data show CDR1 as SGHRS and CDR2 as YFSETQ. The CDR3 runs 16 residues. V was clipped by 0 bases and J by 4 bases, with 14 bases between them.

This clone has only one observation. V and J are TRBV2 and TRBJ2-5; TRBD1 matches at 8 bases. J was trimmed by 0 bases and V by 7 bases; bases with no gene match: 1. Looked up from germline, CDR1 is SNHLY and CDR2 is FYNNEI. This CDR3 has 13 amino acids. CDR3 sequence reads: CASKQGDQETQYF. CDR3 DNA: TGTGCCAGCAAACAGGGGGACCAAGAGACCCAGTACTTC. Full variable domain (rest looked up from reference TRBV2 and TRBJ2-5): EPEVTQTPSHQVTQMGQEVILRCVPISNHLYFYWYRQILGQKVEFLVSFYNNEISEKSEIFDDQFSVERPDGSNFTLKIRSTKLEDSAMYFCASKQGDQETQYFGPGTRLLVL.

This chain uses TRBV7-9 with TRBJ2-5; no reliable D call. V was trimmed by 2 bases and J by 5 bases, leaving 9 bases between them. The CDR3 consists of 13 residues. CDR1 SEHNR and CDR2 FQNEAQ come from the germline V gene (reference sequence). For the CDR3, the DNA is TGTGCCAGCAGCTTAAGTAGTCGCGAGACCCAGTACTTC. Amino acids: CASSLSSRETQYF.

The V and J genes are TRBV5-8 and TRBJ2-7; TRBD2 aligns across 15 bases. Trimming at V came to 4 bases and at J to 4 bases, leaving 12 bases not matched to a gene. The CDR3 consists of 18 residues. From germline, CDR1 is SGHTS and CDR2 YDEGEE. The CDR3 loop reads CASSRPLSGLAGGYEQYF. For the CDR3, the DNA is TGTGCCAGCAGCCGACCACTTTCCGGACTAGCGGGAGGGTACGAGCAGTACTTC.

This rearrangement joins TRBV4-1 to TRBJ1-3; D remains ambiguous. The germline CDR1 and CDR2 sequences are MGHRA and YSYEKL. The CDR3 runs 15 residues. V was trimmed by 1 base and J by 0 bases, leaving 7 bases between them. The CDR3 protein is CASSQGRLSGNTIYF. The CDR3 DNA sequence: TGCGCCAGCAGCCAAGGTCGACTCTCTGGAAACACCATATATTTT.

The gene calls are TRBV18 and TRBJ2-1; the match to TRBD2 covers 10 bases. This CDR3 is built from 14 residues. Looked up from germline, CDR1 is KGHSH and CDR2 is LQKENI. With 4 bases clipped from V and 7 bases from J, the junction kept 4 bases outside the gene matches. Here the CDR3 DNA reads TGTGCCAGCTCACTAGCGGGAGGATCGAATGAGCAGTTCTTC. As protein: CASSLAGGSNEQFF.

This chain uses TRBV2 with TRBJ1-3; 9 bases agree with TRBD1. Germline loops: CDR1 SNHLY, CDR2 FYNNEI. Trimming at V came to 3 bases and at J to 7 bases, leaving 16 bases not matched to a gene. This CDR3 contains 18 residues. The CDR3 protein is CASSEDRGVFRRSNTIYF. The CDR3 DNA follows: TGTGCCAGCAGTGAGGACAGGGGAGTATTTCGCAGGAGTAACACCATATATTTT.

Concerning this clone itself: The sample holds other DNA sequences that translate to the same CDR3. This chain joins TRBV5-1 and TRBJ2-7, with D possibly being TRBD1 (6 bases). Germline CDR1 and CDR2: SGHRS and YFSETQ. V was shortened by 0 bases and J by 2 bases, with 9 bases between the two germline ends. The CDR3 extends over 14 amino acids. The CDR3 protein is CASSLVPGAYEQYF. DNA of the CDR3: TGCGCCAGCAGCTTGGTACCAGGGGCCTACGAGCAGTACTTC.

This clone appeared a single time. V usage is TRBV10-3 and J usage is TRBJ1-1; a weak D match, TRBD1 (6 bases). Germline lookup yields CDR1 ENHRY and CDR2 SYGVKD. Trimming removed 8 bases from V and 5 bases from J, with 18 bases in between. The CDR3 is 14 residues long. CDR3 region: CAIAGERGRTEAFF. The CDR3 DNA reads TGTGCCATCGCTGGGGAGAGGGGGAGAACTGAAGCTTTCTTT.